This record covers a single T cell receptor beta chain. Its target is not known. Through a sample-barcoded 5' primer and a J-beta primer mix, a second PCR was run for roughly 7 to 11 cycles. Each cDNA molecule received a tag from a template-switch adaptor that had 12 random nucleotides. Using its own MiXCR run on the 5' RACE reads, TCRdb lists one record per CDR3 protein. Of 900,000 to 950,000 distinct CDR3 sequences listed, 25% to 35% are singletons. This entry is derived from a study of blood T cells in healthy people across ages. Study-wide background: Per two T cells, template switching captured roughly one barcoded beta molecule.

Points from the study as a whole: Aged donors had fewer naive CD4+ cells and lower diversity than long-lived donors.

V was clipped by 1 base and J by 2 bases; unmatched bases: 7. The CDR3 is 17 residues long. Germline V lookup: CDR1 SGHRS, CDR2 YFSETQ. This sample was also put to use in a study of T cells of mothers and their children. According to that study: No persistent microchimeric T cell clones were detected.

The chain couples TRBV5-1 to TRBJ2-7, with 12 bases aligning to TRBD2. The specimen sequenced was blood. The sequence derives from a woman between 40 and 55 years old in good health. The DNA for the CDR3 is TGCGCCAGCAGCTTGTTCCTTTCTAGCGGGGGGGCCTACGAGCAGTACTTC. Its protein product is CASSLFLSSGGAYEQYF.